A single T cell receptor beta chain is shown here with its context. As yet, its antigen is unknown. The data derive from a study of radiotherapy plus CTLA-4 blockade in lung cancer. Looking at the study overall: Objective responses were seen in about a sixth of patients, disease control in over 25%.

The study's findings and limits: Early shifts in blood T cell clones, with interferon-beta, reportedly predicted response best. Subsequent to radiotherapy plus ipilimumab, tumor-derived TCR clones underwent expansion in blood.

Alongside CTLA-4 blockade with ipilimumab, patients with chemo-refractory metastatic non-small-cell lung cancer received focal radiation. The assay was immunoSEQ multiplex PCR, and TCRdb's table has in-frame clones only and misses some. The table includes approximately 100,000 clones, over 65% detected once. Per the germline V gene, CDR1 is SGHTA and CDR2 is FQGNSA. The CDR3 is 15 residues long. Trimming shortened V by 1 base and J by 1 base, and 8 bases separated the two germline ends. The source is a human donor with non-small cell lung cancer that progressed on radiotherapy plus ipilimumab. Some clones in this sample may be carry-over from other donors' samples. Specimen: peripheral blood, collected from a patient treated with radiotherapy plus ipilimumab. The chain couples TRBV7-2 to TRBJ2-1; D unclear. The CDR3 here is CASSLGAVSYNEQFF. The CDR3 bases are TGTGCCAGCAGCTTAGGGGCAGTTTCCTACAATGAGCAGTTCTTC.